This entry describes one TCR beta chain. Its antigen is unidentified. The data are from a study of monozygotic twins with inflammatory bowel disease. From 3,500 to 4,500 ng of total RNA, each TCR library was prepared. Addition of UMIs with a 6-nucleotide sample barcode was achieved by template switching. TCRdb re-called the 5' RACE reads and catalogs CDR3 proteins one per entry, DNA excluded. The listing contains hundreds of thousands of distinct CDR3 sequences. The study's findings and limits: Heterogeneous immunosuppressive treatment regimens may have introduced variability into patient repertoires. IBD-affected twins scored below their healthy co-twins in TCRbeta diversity (inverse Simpson).

Germline lookup yields CDR1 GTSNPN and CDR2 SVGIG (reference sequence). The CDR3 is 16 residues long. The chain recombines TRBV30 with TRBJ2-7; the TCRdb call, TRBD1, lacks DNA for checking. The TCR comes from a human donor with ulcerative colitis or Crohn's disease, or a healthy co-twin of an affected twin (not recorded which). Material: blood. The CDR3 reads CAWSPTRTDLTYEQYF.